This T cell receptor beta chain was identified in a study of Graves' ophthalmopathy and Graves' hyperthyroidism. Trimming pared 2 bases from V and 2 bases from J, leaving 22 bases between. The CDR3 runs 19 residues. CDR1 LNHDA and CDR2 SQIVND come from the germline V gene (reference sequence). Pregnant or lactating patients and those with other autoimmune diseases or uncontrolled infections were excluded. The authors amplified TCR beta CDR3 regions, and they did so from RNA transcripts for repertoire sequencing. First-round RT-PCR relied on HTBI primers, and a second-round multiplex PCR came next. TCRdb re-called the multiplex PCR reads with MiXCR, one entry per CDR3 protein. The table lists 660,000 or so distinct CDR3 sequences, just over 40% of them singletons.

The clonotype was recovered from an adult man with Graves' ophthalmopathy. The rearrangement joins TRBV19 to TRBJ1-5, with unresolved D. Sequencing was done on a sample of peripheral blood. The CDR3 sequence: CASSISRRRSLYGNQPQHF. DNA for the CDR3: TGTGCCAGTAGTATAAGTCGGAGGAGGAGCCTCTACGGCAATCAGCCCCAGCATTTT.